A selection of T cell receptor beta chains follows, all from one sample in a study of siplizumab effects on memory and regulatory T cells. Only in-frame clones appear in the TCRdb table, and some are missing; sequencing was by immunoSEQ multiplex PCR. The table includes over 95,000 clones, over 85% detected once. Input material: non-Treg CD4+ T cells sorted from blood. The source of these receptors is a human donor in good health. CDR3s include the opening cysteine and the closing phenylalanine or tryptophan. D genes are given only for firm matches. Some rows have no size entry. The others give once, few or many, or a class for an expanded clone.

TRBJ1-4 . . TRBV18 CASSRLTRTTNEKLFF TGTGCCAGCTCACGACTAACTCGCACAACTAATGAAAAACTGTTTTTT
TRBJ2-1 TRBD1 . TRBV5-1 CASSLGQGGDEQFF TGCGCCAGCAGCCTGGGACAGGGCGGGGATGAGCAGTTCTTC
TRBJ1-2 . . TRBV27 CASSLSYGGGAYGYTF TGTGCCAGCAGTTTATCGTACGGGGGCGGGGCCTATGGCTACACCTTC
TRBJ2-7 . . TRBV11-3 CASAGEGRDEQYF TGTGCCAGCGCAGGGGAGGGGCGGGACGAGCAGTACTTC
TRBJ1-2 TRBD1 . TRBV6-5 CASRLGQGSGYTF TGTGCCAGCAGGCTTGGACAGGGGTCTGGCTACACCTTC
TRBJ2-2 . . TRBV19 CASSIASNTGELFF TGTGCCAGTAGTATAGCCTCGAACACCGGGGAGCTGTTTTTT
TRBJ2-3 . . TRBV15 CATSTGGSTDTQYF TGTGCCACCAGCACTGGGGGTAGCACAGATACGCAGTATTTT
TRBJ1-4 . . TRBV6-6 CASSYRGGNEKLFF TGTGCCAGCAGTTACCGTGGGGGCAATGAAAAACTGTTTTTT
TRBJ2-7 . . TRBV27 CASSFRGEQYF TGTGCCAGCAGTTTTCGGGGTGAGCAGTACTTC
TRBJ2-7 TRBD1 . TRBV28 CASSILTGVREQYF TGTGCCAGCAGTATACTAACAGGGGTTCGGGAGCAGTACTTC
TRBJ1-2 . . TRBV29-1 CSVEGRGANYGYTF TGCAGCGTTGAGGGCAGGGGAGCTAACTATGGCTACACCTTC
TRBJ1-2 . . TRBV6-6 CASSLGGAEYGYTF TGTGCCAGCAGCTTAGGGGGGGCGGAGTATGGCTACACCTTC
TRBJ2-2 . . TRBV28 CAGGDRLNTGELFF TGTGCCGGGGGGGACAGGTTGAACACCGGGGAGCTGTTTTTT
TRBJ1-1 . . TRBV6-5 CASSYSGQAHTEAFF TGTGCCAGCAGTTACTCAGGGCAGGCCCACACTGAAGCTTTCTTT
TRBJ2-5 . . TRBV7-2 CASSLGGGPQETQYF TGTGCCAGCAGCTTAGGGGGGGGGCCTCAAGAGACCCAGTACTTC
TRBJ1-6 . once TRBV28 CASSPLNREDSPLHF TGTGCCAGCAGTCCCCTAAACAGGGAAGATTCACCCCTCCACTTT
TRBJ2-3 . . TRBV29-1 CSVEDLGNTQYF TGCAGCGTTGAAGATCTTGGAAATACGCAGTATTTT